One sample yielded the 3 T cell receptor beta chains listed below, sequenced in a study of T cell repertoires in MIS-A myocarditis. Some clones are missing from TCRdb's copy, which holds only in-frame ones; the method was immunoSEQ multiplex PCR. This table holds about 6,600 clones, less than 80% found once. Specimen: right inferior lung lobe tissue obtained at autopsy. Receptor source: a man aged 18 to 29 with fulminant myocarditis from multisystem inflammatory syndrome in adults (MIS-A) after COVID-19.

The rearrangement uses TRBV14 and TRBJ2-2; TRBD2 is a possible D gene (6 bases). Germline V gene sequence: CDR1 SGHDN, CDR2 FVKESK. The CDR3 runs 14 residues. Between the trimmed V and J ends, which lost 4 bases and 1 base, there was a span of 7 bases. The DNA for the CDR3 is TGTGCCAGCAGCCTCGGGGGGAACACCGGGGAGCTGTTTTTT. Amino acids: CASSLGGNTGELFF. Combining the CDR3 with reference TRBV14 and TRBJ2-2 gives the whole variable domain EAGVTQFPSHSVIEKGQTVTLRCDPISGHDNLYWYRRVMGKEIKFLLHFVKESKQDESGMPNNRFLAERTGGTYSTLKVQPAELEDSGVYFCASSLGGNTGELFFGEGSRLTVL.

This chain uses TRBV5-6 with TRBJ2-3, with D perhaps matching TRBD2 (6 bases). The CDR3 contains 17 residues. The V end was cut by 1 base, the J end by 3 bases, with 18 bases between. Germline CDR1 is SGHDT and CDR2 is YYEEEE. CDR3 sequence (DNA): TGTGCCAGCAGCTTGTACGGGGAGGCAGGGTGGACAGATACGCAGTATTTT. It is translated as CASSLYGEAGWTDTQYF.

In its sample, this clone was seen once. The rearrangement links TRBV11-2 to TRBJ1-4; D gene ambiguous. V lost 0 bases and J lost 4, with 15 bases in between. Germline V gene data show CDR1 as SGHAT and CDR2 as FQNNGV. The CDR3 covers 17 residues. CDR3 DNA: TGTGCCAGCAGCTTAGATCGTGTGCGGCTGATTAATGAAAAACTGTTTTTT. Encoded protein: CASSLDRVRLINEKLFF.